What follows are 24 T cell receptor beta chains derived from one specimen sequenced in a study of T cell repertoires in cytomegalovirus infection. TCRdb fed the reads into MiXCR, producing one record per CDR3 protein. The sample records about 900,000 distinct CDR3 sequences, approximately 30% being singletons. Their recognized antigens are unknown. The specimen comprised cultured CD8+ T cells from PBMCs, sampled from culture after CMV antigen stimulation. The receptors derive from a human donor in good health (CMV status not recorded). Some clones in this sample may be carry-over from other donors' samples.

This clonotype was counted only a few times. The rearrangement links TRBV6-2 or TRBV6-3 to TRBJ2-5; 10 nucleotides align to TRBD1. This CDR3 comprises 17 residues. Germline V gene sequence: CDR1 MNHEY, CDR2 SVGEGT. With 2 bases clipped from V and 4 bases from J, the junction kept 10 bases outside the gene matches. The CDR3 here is CASSYRDRGYFGETQYF. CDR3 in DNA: TGTGCCAGCAGTTACAGGGACAGGGGATACTTTGGAGAGACCCAGTACTTC.

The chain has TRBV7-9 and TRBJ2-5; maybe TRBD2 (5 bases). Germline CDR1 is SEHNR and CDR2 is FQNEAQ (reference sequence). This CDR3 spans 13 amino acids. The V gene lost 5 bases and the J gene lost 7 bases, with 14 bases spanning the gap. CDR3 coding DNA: TGTGCCAGCAGCCCGGACTCGACTCCGACCCAGTACTTC. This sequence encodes CASSPDSTPTQYF.

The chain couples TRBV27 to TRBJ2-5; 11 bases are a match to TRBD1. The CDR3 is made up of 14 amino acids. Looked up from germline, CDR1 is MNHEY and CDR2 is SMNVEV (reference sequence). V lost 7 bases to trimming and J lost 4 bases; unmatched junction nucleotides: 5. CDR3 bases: TGTGCCAGCAACGCCGGGACAGGGGGAGAGACCCAGTACTTC. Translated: CASNAGTGGETQYF.

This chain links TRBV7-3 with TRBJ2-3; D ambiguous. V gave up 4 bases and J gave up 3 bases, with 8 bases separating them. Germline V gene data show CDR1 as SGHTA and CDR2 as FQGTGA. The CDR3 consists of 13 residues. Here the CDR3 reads CASSSMGTDTQYF. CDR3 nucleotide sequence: TGTGCCAGCAGCTCTATGGGGACAGATACGCAGTATTTT. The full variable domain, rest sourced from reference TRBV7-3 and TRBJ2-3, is GAGVSQTPSNKVTEKGKYVELRCDPISGHTALYWYRQSLGQGPEFLIYFQGTGAADDSGLPNDRFFAVRPEGSVSTLKIQRTERGDSAVYLCASSSMGTDTQYFGPGTRLTVL.

CDR3 in amino acids: CASSQIRQQETQYF. The CDR3 nucleotides are TGCGCCAGCAGCCAAATAAGACAGCAAGAGACCCAGTACTTC. The chain uses TRBV4-3 and TRBJ2-5; D perhaps matches TRBD1 (5 bases). The CDR3 is 14 amino acids. Germline CDR1 LGHNA, CDR2 YSLEER. Trimming took 2 bases from V and 2 from J, leaving 9 bases between them.

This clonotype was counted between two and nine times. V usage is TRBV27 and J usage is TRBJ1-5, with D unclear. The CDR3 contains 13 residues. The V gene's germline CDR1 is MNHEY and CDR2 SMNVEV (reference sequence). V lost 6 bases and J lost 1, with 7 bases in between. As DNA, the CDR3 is TGTGCCAGCAGGCTCCAAAGCAATCAGCCCCAGCATTTT. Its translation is CASRLQSNQPQHF.

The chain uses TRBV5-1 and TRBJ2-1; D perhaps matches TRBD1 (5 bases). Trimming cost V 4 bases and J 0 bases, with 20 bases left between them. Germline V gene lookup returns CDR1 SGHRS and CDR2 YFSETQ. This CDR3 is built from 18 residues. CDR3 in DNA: TGCGCCAGCAGCGGGTTTTACGCAGGGATTAGCTCCTACAATGAGCAGTTCTTC. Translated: CASSGFYAGISSYNEQFF.

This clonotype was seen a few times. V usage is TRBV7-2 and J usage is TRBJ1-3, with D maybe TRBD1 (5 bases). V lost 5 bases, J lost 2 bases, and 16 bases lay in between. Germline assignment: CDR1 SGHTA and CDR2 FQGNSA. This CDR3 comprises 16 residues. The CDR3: CASSPQEGNPGNTIYF. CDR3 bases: TGTGCCAGCAGCCCACAGGAGGGAAACCCTGGAAACACCATATATTTT.

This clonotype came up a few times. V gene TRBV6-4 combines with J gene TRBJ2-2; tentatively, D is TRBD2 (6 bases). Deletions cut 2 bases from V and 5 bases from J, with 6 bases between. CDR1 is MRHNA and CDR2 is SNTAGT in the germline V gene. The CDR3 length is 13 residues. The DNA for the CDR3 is TGTGCCAGCAGTGACCGGGAGACCGGGGAGCTGTTTTTT. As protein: CASSDRETGELFF.

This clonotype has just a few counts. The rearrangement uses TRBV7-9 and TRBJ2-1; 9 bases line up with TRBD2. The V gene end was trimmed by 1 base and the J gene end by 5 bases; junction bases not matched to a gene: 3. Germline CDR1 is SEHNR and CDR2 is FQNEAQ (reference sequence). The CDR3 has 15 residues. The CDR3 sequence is CASSLVVAGDNEQFF. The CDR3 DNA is TGTGCCAGCAGCTTAGTGGTAGCGGGGGACAATGAGCAGTTCTTC.

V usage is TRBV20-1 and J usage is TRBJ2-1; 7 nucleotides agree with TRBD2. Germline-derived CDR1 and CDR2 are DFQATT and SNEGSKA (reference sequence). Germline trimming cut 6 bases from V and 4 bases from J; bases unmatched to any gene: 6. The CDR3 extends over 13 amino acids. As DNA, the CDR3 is TGCAGTGCCAGACTAGCCGGATACAATGAGCAGTTCTTC. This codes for CSARLAGYNEQFF.

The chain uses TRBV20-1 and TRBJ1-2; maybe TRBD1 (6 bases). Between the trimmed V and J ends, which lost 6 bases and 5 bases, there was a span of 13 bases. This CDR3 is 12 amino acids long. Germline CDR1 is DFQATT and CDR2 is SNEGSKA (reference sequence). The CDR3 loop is CSATPGAYGYTF. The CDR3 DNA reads TGCAGTGCCACCCCGGGGGCGTATGGCTACACCTTC.

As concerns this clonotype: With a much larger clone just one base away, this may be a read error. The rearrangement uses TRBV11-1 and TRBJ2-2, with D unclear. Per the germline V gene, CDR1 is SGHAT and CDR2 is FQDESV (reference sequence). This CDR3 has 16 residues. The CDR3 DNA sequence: TGTGCCAACAGCCGTCCGGGCCGTAGAAACACCGGGGAGCTGTTTTTT. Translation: CANSRPGRRNTGELFF.

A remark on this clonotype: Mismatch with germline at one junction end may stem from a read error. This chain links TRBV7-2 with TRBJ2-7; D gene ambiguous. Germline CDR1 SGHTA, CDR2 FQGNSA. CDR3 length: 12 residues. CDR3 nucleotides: TGTGTCAGCAGCTTAATCGTCTACGAGCAGTACTTC. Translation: CVSSLIVYEQYF.

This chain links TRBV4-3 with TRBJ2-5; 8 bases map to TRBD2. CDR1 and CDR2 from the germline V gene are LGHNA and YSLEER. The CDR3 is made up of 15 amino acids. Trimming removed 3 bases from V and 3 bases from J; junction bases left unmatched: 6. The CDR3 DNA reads TGCGCCAGCAGCCACCACCTCGGGGGGGAAGAGACCCAGTACTTC. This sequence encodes CASSHHLGGEETQYF.

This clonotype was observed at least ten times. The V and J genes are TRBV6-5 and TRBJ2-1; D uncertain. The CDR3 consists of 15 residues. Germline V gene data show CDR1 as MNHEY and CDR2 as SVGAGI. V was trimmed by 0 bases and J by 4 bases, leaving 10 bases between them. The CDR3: CASSYSTQRYNEQFF. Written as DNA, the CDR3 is TGTGCCAGCAGTTACTCCACGCAGAGGTACAATGAGCAGTTCTTC.

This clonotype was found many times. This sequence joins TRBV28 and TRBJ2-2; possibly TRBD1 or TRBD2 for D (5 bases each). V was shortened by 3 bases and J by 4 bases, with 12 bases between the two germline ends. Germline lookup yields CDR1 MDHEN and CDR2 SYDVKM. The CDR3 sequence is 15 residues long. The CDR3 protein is CASSFGDPTTGELFF. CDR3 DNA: TGTGCCAGCAGTTTTGGGGACCCTACCACCGGGGAGCTGTTTTTT.

The CDR3 region is CASSQDTVAQRNYGYTF. The CDR3, as DNA: TGTGCCAGCTCACAGGACACTGTAGCCCAACGTAACTATGGCTACACCTTC. The chain recombines TRBV18 with TRBJ1-2; possibly TRBD1 for D (5 bases). The V end was cut by 4 bases, the J end by 1 base, with 19 bases between. CDR3 length: 17 amino acids. Germline V CDR1 and CDR2: KGHSH, LQKENI.

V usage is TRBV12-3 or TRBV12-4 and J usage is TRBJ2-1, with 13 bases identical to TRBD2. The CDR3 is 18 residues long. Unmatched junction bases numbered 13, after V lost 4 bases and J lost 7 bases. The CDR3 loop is CASSYPIVLAGGRNEQFF. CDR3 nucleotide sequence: TGTGCCAGCAGTTACCCGATTGTACTAGCGGGGGGGAGGAATGAGCAGTTCTTC.

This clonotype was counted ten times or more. The CDR3 bases are TGTGCCAGCAGCCCCGGGAGGACCTACAATGAGCAGTTCTTC. Translation gives CASSPGRTYNEQFF. This chain uses TRBV12-3 or TRBV12-4 with TRBJ2-1, with 7 nucleotides matching TRBD2. The CDR3 runs to 14 residues. The V and J ends lost 6 bases and 2 bases, in that order; junction bases with no gene match: 4.

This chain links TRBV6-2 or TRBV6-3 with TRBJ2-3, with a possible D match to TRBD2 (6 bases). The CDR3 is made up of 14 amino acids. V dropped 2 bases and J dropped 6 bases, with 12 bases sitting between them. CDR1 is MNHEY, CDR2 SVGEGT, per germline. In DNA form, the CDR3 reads TGTGCCAGCAGTTACACAAACGCGGGGGATACGCAGTATTTT. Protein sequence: CASSYTNAGDTQYF.

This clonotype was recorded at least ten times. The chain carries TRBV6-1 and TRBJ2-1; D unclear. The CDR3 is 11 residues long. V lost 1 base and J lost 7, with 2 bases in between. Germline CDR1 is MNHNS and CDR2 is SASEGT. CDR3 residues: CASSEGNEQFF. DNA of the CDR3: TGTGCCAGCAGTGAAGGTAATGAGCAGTTCTTC.

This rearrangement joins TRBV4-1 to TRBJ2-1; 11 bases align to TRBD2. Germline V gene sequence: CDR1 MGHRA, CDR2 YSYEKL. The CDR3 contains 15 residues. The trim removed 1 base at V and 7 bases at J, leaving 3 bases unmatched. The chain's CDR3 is CASSQAPSGGNEQFF. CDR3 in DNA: TGCGCCAGCAGCCAAGCCCCTAGCGGGGGGAATGAGCAGTTCTTC.

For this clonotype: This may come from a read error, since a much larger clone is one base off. The CDR3 region is CASSLGGAVGANVLTF. The CDR3 bases are TGTGCCAGCAGCTTGGGGGGGGCAGTTGGGGCCAACGTCCTGACTTTC. The chain carries TRBV7-2 and TRBJ2-6; TRBD2 is a possible D gene (7 bases). The V end was cut by 3 bases, the J end by 3 bases, with 12 bases between. Germline V gives CDR1 SGHTA, CDR2 FQGNSA. CDR3 length: 16 amino acids. The variable domain in full, completed from reference TRBV7-2 and TRBJ2-6, reads GAGVSQSPSNKVTEKGKDVELRCDPISGHTALYWYRQSLGQGLEFLIYFQGNSAPDKSGLPSDRFSAERTGGSVSTLTIQRTQQEDSAVYLCASSLGGAVGANVLTFGAGSRLTVL.